One sample yielded the 29 T cell receptor beta chains listed below, sequenced in a study of cytomegalovirus exposure and HLA in healthy donors. In the PCR, 60 Vbeta and 13 Jbeta primers were used. The assay was immunoSEQ multiplex PCR, and TCRdb's table has in-frame clones only and misses some. This sample has over 100,000 clones, with roughly 66% found just once. Sequencing used PBMCs. The receptors derive from a woman aged 25 to 39 in good health and CMV-seronegative.

The V gene is TRBV7-2, the J gene TRBJ1-2; D may be TRBD1 (5 bases). Germline V gene sequence: CDR1 SGHTA, CDR2 FQGNSA. V gave up 5 bases and J gave up 4 bases, with 8 bases separating them. The CDR3 runs 12 residues. This CDR3 reads CASSPGFYGYTF. CDR3 DNA sequence: TGTGCCAGCAGCCCAGGGTTCTATGGCTACACCTTC. Full variable domain (rest looked up from reference TRBV7-2 and TRBJ1-2): GAGVSQSPSNKVTEKGKDVELRCDPISGHTALYWYRQSLGQGLEFLIYFQGNSAPDKSGLPSDRFSAERTGGSVSTLTIQRTQQEDSAVYLCASSPGFYGYTFGSGTRLTVV.

This rearrangement joins TRBV9 to TRBJ2-7; 10 positions agree with TRBD2. The V and J ends lost 5 bases and 0 bases, in that order; junction bases with no gene match: 5. The CDR3 has 15 amino acids. The V gene's germline CDR1 is SGDLS and CDR2 YYNGEE. Written as DNA, the CDR3 is TGTGCCAGCAGTCGGTCTAGCGGGAGCTCCTACGAGCAGTACTTC. Amino acid sequence: CASSRSSGSSYEQYF.

The chain carries TRBV2 and TRBJ2-6, with a possible D match to TRBD1 (5 bases). Trimming shortened V by 5 bases and J by 3 bases, and 14 bases separated the two germline ends. Germline loops: CDR1 SNHLY, CDR2 FYNNEI. This CDR3 has 16 amino acids. The CDR3: CASSPGRGYGANVLTF. CDR3 sequence (DNA): TGTGCCAGCAGTCCCGGTAGGGGTTATGGGGCCAACGTCCTGACTTTC.

The rearrangement links TRBV6-5 to TRBJ2-1; 8 bases map to TRBD2. Trimming removed 2 bases from V and 4 bases from J; junction bases left unmatched: 4. Germline CDR1 reads MNHEY; CDR2 reads SVGAGI. The CDR3 consists of 15 residues. CDR3 region: CASSYASGPYNEQFF. Written as DNA, the CDR3 is TGTGCCAGCAGTTACGCTAGCGGGCCTTACAATGAGCAGTTCTTC.

This chain connects TRBV19 to TRBJ1-1; 8 bases line up with TRBD1. Germline trimming cut 7 bases from V and 6 bases from J; bases unmatched to any gene: 13. In germline, CDR1 is LNHDA, CDR2 SQIVND (reference sequence). The CDR3 covers 15 residues. CDR3 residues: CASTRKGQGASEAFF. The CDR3 DNA reads TGTGCCAGTACTCGAAAGGGGCAGGGGGCGTCTGAAGCTTTCTTT.

The V call is TRBV4-2, the J call TRBJ2-1; D unclear. The CDR3 length is 14 residues. V lost 1 base to trimming and J lost 2 bases, with 6 bases between them. Germline lookup yields CDR1 LGHNA and CDR2 YNFKEQ. CDR3 sequence reads: CASSQVEAYNEQFF. The CDR3, as DNA: TGTGCCAGCAGCCAAGTAGAGGCCTACAATGAGCAGTTCTTC.

V gene TRBV6-5 combines with J gene TRBJ2-7; D possibly corresponds to TRBD1 (6 bases). There are 13 residues in the CDR3. CDR1 is MNHEY, CDR2 SVGAGI, per germline. V was clipped by 5 bases and J by 3 bases, with 11 bases between them. In DNA form, the CDR3 reads TGTGCCAGCAGTCGGGACAAAGACTACGAGCAGTACTTC. Its protein is CASSRDKDYEQYF.

This clone has more than one count but fewer than ten. The J gene is TRBJ2-7, the V gene TRBV2; 12 bases fit TRBD2. Germline trimming cut 7 bases from V and 2 bases from J; bases unmatched to any gene: 3. The CDR3 length is 14 residues. Germline CDR1 is SNHLY and CDR2 is FYNNEI. The CDR3 bases are TGTGCCAGCACCGGACTAGCGGGGCCCTACGAGCAGTACTTC. It translates to CASTGLAGPYEQYF.

This chain uses TRBV29-1 with TRBJ1-2, with 7 bases that match TRBD1. The CDR3 runs to 10 residues. Germline V gene sequence: CDR1 SQVTM, CDR2 ANQGSEA. V lost 0 bases and J lost 14; bases outside the gene matches: 3. The CDR3 DNA reads as TGCAGCGTTGAAGAGGAGGGGGCGACCTTC. Translation: CSVEEEGATF.

V is TRBV11-3 and J is TRBJ2-2, with D unclear. Per the germline V gene, CDR1 is SGHNT and CDR2 is YENEEA. Trimming took off 5 bases at V and 5 bases at J, with 6 bases between the two ends. The CDR3 has 12 residues. Here the CDR3 DNA reads TGTGCCAGCAGCCACCAGACCGGGGAGCTGTTTTTT. Encoded protein: CASSHQTGELFF. Based on the CDR3 plus reference TRBV11-3 and TRBJ2-2, the full variable domain is EAGVVQSPRYKIIEKKQPVAFWCNPISGHNTLYWYLQNLGQGPELLIRYENEEAVDDSQLPKDRFSAERLKGVDSTLKIQPAELGDSAVYLCASSHQTGELFFGEGSRLTVL.

This clone was counted only a few times. The V call is TRBV6-1, the J call TRBJ2-3; the match to TRBD2 covers 8 bases. The CDR3 runs to 16 residues. Looked up from germline, CDR1 is MNHNS and CDR2 is SASEGT. V lost 4 bases to trimming and J lost 4 bases; unmatched junction nucleotides: 10. The CDR3 region has the DNA TGTGCCAGCAGTGGTACAGCGGGGGAGGGCGCAGATACGCAGTATTTT. It translates to CASSGTAGEGADTQYF.

The CDR3 DNA is TGCAGTGCTAGTCTGTACACTGAAGCTTTCTTT. Its translation is CSASLYTEAFF. This chain uses TRBV20-1 with TRBJ1-1; D is undetermined. The length of the CDR3 is 11 residues. Germline assignment: CDR1 DFQATT and CDR2 SNEGSKA (reference sequence). Trimming took 3 bases from V and 3 from J, leaving 5 bases between them.

Only a few counts were recorded for this clone. This chain uses TRBV6-5 with TRBJ1-3, with a possible D match to TRBD1 (6 bases). The ends were cut back, 6 bases at V and 2 bases at J, with 11 bases in the middle. CDR1 is MNHEY, CDR2 SVGAGI, per germline. The CDR3 covers 14 residues. The CDR3 reads CASRTGVAGNTIYF. The CDR3 nucleotides are TGTGCCAGCAGGACAGGTGTTGCTGGAAACACCATATATTTT.

Concerning this clone itself: A junction boundary mismatches the germline segment, possibly from a read error. The chain combines TRBV7-7 with TRBJ1-5; TRBD1 matches 10 bases. This CDR3 contains 14 residues. The V gene's germline CDR1 is SSHAT and CDR2 FNYEAQ (reference sequence). The CDR3, as DNA: TGTGCTAGCAGCCCGGGACAGGGGAATCAGCCCCAGCATTTT. Translation gives CASSPGQGNQPQHF. The complete variable domain, with remaining parts taken from reference TRBV7-7 and TRBJ1-5, reads GAGVSQSPRYKVTKRGQDVTLRCDPISSHATLYWYQQALGQGPEFLTYFNYEAQPDKSGLPSDRFSAERPEGSISTLTIQRTEQRDSAMYRCASSPGQGNQPQHFGDGTRLSIL.

This clone has more than one count but fewer than ten. The genes are TRBV14 and TRBJ2-1; the match to TRBD1 covers 7 bases. The germline gives CDR1 SGHDN, CDR2 FVKESK. The CDR3 runs to 16 residues. V lost 5 bases and J lost 5; bases outside the gene matches: 12. The CDR3 DNA sequence: TGTGCCAGCAGCTTGCGCCCGGGACAGCCTGACAATGAGCAGTTCTTC. Its protein product is CASSLRPGQPDNEQFF.

The chain couples TRBV6-5 to TRBJ2-3, with TRBD1 matching over 7 bases. The CDR3 has 15 residues. The germline gives CDR1 MNHEY, CDR2 SVGAGI. With 4 bases clipped from V and 2 bases from J, the junction kept 6 bases outside the gene matches. The CDR3 sequence: CASSSSQGTTDTQYF. The CDR3 coding sequence is TGTGCCAGCAGTTCGTCACAGGGGACCACAGATACGCAGTATTTT.

On this clone: At one boundary the junction diverges from the germline segment, which might be a read error. The rearrangement links TRBV7-8 to TRBJ1-2; perhaps TRBD1 as D (6 bases). Looked up from germline, CDR1 is SGHVS and CDR2 is FQNEAQ. CDR3 length equals 15 residues. Here the CDR3 DNA reads TGTGCCAGCAACTTAATAAGGGGGTCTAACTATGGCTACACCTTC. This gives the protein CASNLIRGSNYGYTF. Drawing the rest from reference TRBV7-8 and TRBJ1-2, the complete variable domain is GAGVSQSPRYKVAKRGQDVALRCDPISGHVSLFWYQQALGQGPEFLTYFQNEAQLDKSGLPSDRFFAERPEGSVSTLKIQRTQQEDSAVYLCASNLIRGSNYGYTFGSGTRLTVV.

The chain links TRBV6-6 to TRBJ2-2; tentative D call: TRBD1 (6 bases). CDR1 MNHNY and CDR2 SVGAGI come from the germline V gene (reference sequence). The CDR3 is made up of 14 amino acids. V was trimmed by 6 bases and J by 4 bases, leaving 12 bases between them. CDR3 residues: CASRSGTRTGELFF. The DNA of the CDR3 is TGTGCCAGCAGGTCCGGGACACGCACCGGGGAGCTGTTTTTT.

This clone appeared a few times. The DNA for the CDR3 is TGCGCCAGCAGCCCCAGCGGGGGAAAAGAGACCCAGTACTTC. It translates to CASSPSGGKETQYF. The rearrangement links TRBV5-1 to TRBJ2-5; 8 bases are shared with TRBD2. V lost 4 bases, J lost 3 bases, and 5 bases stayed unmatched. The CDR3 totals 14 residues. CDR1 and CDR2 from the germline V gene are SGHRS and YFSETQ.

V gene TRBV19 combines with J gene TRBJ2-4; D may be TRBD2 (7 bases). The CDR3 contains 14 residues. The V end was cut by 10 bases, the J end by 5 bases, with 18 bases between. The germline gives CDR1 LNHDA, CDR2 SQIVND (reference sequence). CDR3 DNA sequence: TGTGCCACCAAAAGGGGGGGAGTTGAAAACATTCAGTACTTC. Protein: CATKRGGVENIQYF.

A few counts support this clone. The rearrangement links TRBV5-6 to TRBJ2-5; 7 bases align to TRBD2. Trimming removed 0 bases from V and 7 bases from J; junction bases left unmatched: 12. Germline V CDR1 and CDR2: SGHDT, YYEEEE. The CDR3 totals 16 residues. This CDR3 is CASSLAGGSRVVTQYF. CDR3 DNA: TGTGCCAGCAGCTTGGCCGGGGGGAGTCGGGTGGTGACCCAGTACTTC. The variable domain in full, with the rest retrieved from reference TRBV5-6 and TRBJ2-5, is DAGVTQSPTHLIKTRGQQVTLRCSPKSGHDTVSWYQQALGQGPQFIFQYYEEEERQRGNFPDRFSGHQFPNYSSELNVNALLLGDSALYLCASSLAGGSRVVTQYFGPGTRLLVL.

The chain employs TRBV5-6 and TRBJ1-6; D not certain. This CDR3 contains 16 residues. Germline V CDR1 and CDR2: SGHDT, YYEEEE. The V end was cut by 0 bases, the J end by 8 bases, with 15 bases between. CDR3 protein: CASSLEGFFRDSPLHF. The CDR3 DNA follows: TGTGCCAGCAGCTTGGAAGGTTTCTTCCGGGATTCACCCCTCCACTTT.

V usage is TRBV4-1 and J usage is TRBJ2-2; TRBD1 matches at 10 bases. The germline V gene encodes CDR1 MGHRA and CDR2 YSYEKL. V shed 0 bases and J 9 bases; nucleotides not matched to a gene: 10. This CDR3 is 17 amino acids long. The CDR3 loop is CASSQDIPGQGFRELFF. For the CDR3, the DNA is TGCGCCAGCAGCCAAGATATCCCGGGACAGGGGTTTAGGGAGCTGTTTTTT.

This clone showed up just a few times. V gene TRBV7-2 combines with J gene TRBJ2-3; D is possibly TRBD1 (6 bases). CDR1 SGHTA and CDR2 FQGNSA come from the germline V gene. Trimming removed 4 bases at V and 5 bases at J, with 16 bases between. This CDR3 spans 15 amino acids. Here the CDR3 DNA reads TGTGCCAGCAGCTCATGGACAGTCGGGATAGATACGCAGTATTTT. It translates to CASSSWTVGIDTQYF.

The rearrangement joins TRBV4-1 to TRBJ2-1; 9 nucleotides align to TRBD1. CDR1 is MGHRA, CDR2 YSYEKL, per germline. CDR3 length: 14 residues. J was trimmed by 4 bases and V by 4 bases; bases with no gene match: 2. This chain's CDR3 is CASSPGQGYNEQFF. CDR3 sequence (DNA): TGCGCCAGCAGCCCCGGACAGGGGTACAATGAGCAGTTCTTC.

The V call is TRBV28, the J call TRBJ2-5, with 7 bases lining up with TRBD1. CDR3 length: 17 residues. From germline, CDR1 is MDHEN and CDR2 SYDVKM. The J segment lost 0 bases and the V segment lost 4 bases, leaving 11 bases of the junction unmatched. CDR3 bases: TGTGCCAGCAGTTCAGCCCGGGACAGCAAGTACCAAGAGACCCAGTACTTC. Its protein product is CASSSARDSKYQETQYF.

This chain links TRBV5-1 with TRBJ2-1; 15 positions match TRBD2. The germline V gene encodes CDR1 SGHRS and CDR2 YFSETQ. Unmatched junction bases numbered 14, after V lost 5 bases and J lost 8 bases. This CDR3 comprises 18 residues. The DNA for the CDR3 is TGCGCCAGCAGTCTCGGGACTAGCGGGAGGCCAGGGTCCCATGAGCAGTTCTTC. Translation gives CASSLGTSGRPGSHEQFF.

The chain employs TRBV27 and TRBJ1-2, with 7 bases fitting TRBD1. In germline, CDR1 is MNHEY, CDR2 SMNVEV (reference sequence). This CDR3 spans 17 amino acids. The V and J ends lost 5 bases and 8 bases, in that order; junction bases with no gene match: 20. CDR3 nucleotide sequence: TGTGCCAGCAGTCCTATACTTACTCCGACAGGGTACCGCGGCTACACCTTC. It encodes CASSPILTPTGYRGYTF.

This chain links TRBV30 with TRBJ2-7; 10 bases align to TRBD2. Germline V gives CDR1 GTSNPN, CDR2 SVGIG (reference sequence). The CDR3 is made up of 15 amino acids. Unmatched junction bases numbered 4, after V lost 0 bases and J lost 2 bases. The CDR3 is CAWSVRTSGPYEQYF. CDR3 sequence (DNA): TGTGCCTGGAGTGTAAGGACTAGCGGTCCCTACGAGCAGTACTTC.